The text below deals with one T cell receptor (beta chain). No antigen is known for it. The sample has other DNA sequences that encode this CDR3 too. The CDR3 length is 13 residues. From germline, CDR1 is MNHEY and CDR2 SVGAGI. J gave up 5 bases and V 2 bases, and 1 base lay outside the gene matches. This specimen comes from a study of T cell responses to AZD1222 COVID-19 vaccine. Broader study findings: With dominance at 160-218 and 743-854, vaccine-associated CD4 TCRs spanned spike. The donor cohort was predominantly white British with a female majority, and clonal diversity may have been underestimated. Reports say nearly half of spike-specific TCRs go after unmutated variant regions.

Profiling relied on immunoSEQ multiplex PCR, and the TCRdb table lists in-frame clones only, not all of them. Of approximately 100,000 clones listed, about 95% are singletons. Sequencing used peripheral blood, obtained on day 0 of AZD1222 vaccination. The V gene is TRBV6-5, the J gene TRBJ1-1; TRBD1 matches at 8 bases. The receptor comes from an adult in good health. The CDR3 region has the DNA TGTGCCAGCAGTTACACAGGGGGAACTGAAGCTTTCTTT. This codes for CASSYTGGTEAFF.